These 3 T cell receptor beta chains came from one sample sequenced in a study of T cells in Graves' hyperthyroidism and ophthalmopathy (dated by TCRdb to between 2018 and 2021). The library relied on multiplex PCR. The instrument given in TCRdb is Illumina HiSeq 2000. Amplification of TCR beta CDR3 regions was carried out from RNA transcripts. For the first round of RT-PCR on the TCR CDR3, the HTBI primer set was used together with the Qiagen OneStep RT-PCR kit. In-frame beta chains were kept once TCRdb had trimmed the public reads at Q25 with fastp and called clones with MiXCR. When rows share a CDR3 protein, they turn into one entry using the most common DNA and genes. Recorded for this sample are about 500,000 distinct CDR3 sequences; 13% to 15% of them occurred a single time. Less than 20% of the sample rests with the top ten. What was sequenced was blood. The receptors stem from a young woman with Graves' hyperthyroidism.

Ten or more counts support this clonotype. This chain joins TRBV11-2 and TRBJ1-2; D perhaps matches TRBD1 (6 bases). This CDR3 contains 12 residues. The V and J ends lost 5 bases and 8 bases respectively, with 12 bases between them. Germline V gene lookup returns CDR1 SGHAT and CDR2 FQNNGV. Here the CDR3 reads CASSPRTAGYTF. CDR3 in DNA: TGTGCCAGCAGCCCTCGGACAGCGGGCTACACCTTC.

The rearrangement uses TRBV3-1 and TRBJ2-3; TRBD2 aligns across 13 bases. V shed 5 bases, J shed 3 bases, and the junction held 5 bases outside the gene matches. Germline V lookup: CDR1 LGHDT, CDR2 YNNKEL (reference sequence). This CDR3 has 16 amino acids. CDR3 protein: CASSILAGGPTDTQYF. The CDR3 DNA follows: TGTGCCAGCAGCATACTAGCGGGAGGGCCAACAGATACGCAGTATTTT.

There are a few counts of this clonotype. The rearrangement joins TRBV19 to TRBJ2-1; either TRBD1 or TRBD2 may fit D (5 bases each). CDR3 length equals 18 residues. Germline loops: CDR1 LNHDA, CDR2 SQIVND (reference sequence). Trimming took 1 base from V and 2 from J, leaving 18 bases between them. This CDR3 is CASSIGGAWAVPYNEQFF. In nucleotides, the CDR3 is TGTGCCAGTAGTATAGGAGGGGCGTGGGCAGTGCCCTACAATGAGCAGTTCTTC. Supplemented by reference TRBV19 and TRBJ2-1, the full variable domain reads DGGITQSPKYLFRKEGQNVTLSCEQNLNHDAMYWYRQDPGQGLRLIYYSQIVNDFQKGDIAEGYSVSREKKESFPLTVTSAQKNPTAFYLCASSIGGAWAVPYNEQFFGPGTRLTVL.